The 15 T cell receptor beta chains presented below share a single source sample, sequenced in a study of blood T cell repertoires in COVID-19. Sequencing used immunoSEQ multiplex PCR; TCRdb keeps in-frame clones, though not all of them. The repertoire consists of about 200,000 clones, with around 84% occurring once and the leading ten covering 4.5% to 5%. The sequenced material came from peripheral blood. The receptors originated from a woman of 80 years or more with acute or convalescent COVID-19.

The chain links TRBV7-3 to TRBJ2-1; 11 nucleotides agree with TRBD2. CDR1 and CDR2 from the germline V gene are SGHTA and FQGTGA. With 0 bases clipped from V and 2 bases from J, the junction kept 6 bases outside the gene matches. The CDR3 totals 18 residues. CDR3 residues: CASSLTGGSGRAYNEQFF. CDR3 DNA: TGTGCCAGCAGCTTAACGGGTGGTAGCGGGAGGGCCTACAATGAGCAGTTCTTC.

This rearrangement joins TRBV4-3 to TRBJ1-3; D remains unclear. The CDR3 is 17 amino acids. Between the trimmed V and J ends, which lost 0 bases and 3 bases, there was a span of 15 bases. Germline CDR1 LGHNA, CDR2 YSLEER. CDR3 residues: CASSQDQLGGSGNTIYF. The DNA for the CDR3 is TGCGCCAGCAGCCAAGACCAACTGGGAGGAAGTGGAAACACCATATATTTT.

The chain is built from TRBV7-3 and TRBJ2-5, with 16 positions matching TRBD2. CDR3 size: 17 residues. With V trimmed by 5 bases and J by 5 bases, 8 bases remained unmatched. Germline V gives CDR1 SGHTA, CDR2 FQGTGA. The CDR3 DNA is TGTGCCAGCAGCGTGGGGACTAGCGGGAGGGCCAGCGAGACCCAGTACTTC. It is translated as CASSVGTSGRASETQYF.

The CDR3, as DNA: TGCAGCGTTGAGCGCTTTGGGAACACTGAAGCTTTCTTT. Its translation is CSVERFGNTEAFF. J is TRBJ1-1 and V is TRBV29-1; D uncertain. CDR3 size: 13 residues. Germline lookup yields CDR1 SQVTM and CDR2 ANQGSEA. V was shortened by 3 bases and J by 1 base, with 9 bases between the two germline ends. The complete variable domain, with remaining parts taken from reference TRBV29-1 and TRBJ1-1, reads SAVISQKPSRDICQRGTSLTIQCQVDSQVTMMFWYRQQPGQSLTLIATANQGSEATYESGFVIDKFPISRPNLTFSTLTVSNMSPEDSSIYLCSVERFGNTEAFFGQGTRLTVV.

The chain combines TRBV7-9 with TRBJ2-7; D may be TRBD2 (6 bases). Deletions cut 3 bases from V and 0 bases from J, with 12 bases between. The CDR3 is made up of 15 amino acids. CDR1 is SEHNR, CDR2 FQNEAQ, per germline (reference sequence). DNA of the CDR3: TGTGCCAGCAGCTTTGGAGGGGCCGGCTCCTACGAGCAGTACTTC. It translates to CASSFGGAGSYEQYF.

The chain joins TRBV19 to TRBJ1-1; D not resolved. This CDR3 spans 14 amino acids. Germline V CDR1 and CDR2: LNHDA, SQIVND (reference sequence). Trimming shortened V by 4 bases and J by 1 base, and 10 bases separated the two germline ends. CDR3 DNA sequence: TGTGCCAGTAGTAGTGGGCAGTGGAACACTGAAGCTTTCTTT. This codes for CASSSGQWNTEAFF.

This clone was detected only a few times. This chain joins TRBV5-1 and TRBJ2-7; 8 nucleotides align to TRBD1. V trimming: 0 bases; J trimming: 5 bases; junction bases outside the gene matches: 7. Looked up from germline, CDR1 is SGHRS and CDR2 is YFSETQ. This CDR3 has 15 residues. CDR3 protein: CASSLVGQGDDEQYF. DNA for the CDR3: TGCGCCAGCAGCTTGGTCGGACAGGGAGATGACGAGCAGTACTTC.

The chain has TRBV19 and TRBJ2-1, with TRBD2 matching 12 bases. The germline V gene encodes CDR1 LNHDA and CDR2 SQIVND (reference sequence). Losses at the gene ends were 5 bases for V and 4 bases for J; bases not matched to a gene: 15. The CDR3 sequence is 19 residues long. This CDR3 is CASSVSSGRARGPYNEQFF. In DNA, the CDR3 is TGTGCCAGTAGTGTGTCTAGCGGGAGGGCCCGGGGACCGTACAATGAGCAGTTCTTC.

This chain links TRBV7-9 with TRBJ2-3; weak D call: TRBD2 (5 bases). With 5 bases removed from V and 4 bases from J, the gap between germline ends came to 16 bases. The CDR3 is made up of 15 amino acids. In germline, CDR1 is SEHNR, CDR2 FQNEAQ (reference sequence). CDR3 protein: CASSVTLLVPDTQYF. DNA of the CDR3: TGTGCCAGCAGCGTCACCTTACTAGTCCCAGATACGCAGTATTTT.

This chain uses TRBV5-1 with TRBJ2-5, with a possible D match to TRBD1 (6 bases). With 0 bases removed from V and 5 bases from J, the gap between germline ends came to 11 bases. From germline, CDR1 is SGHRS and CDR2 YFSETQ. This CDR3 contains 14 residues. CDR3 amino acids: CASSLGGGRETQYF. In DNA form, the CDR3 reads TGCGCCAGCAGCTTGGGAGGGGGACGGGAGACCCAGTACTTC.

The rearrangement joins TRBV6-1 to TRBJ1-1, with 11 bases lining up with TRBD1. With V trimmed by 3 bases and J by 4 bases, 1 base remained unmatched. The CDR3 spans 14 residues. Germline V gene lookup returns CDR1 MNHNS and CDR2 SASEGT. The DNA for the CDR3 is TGTGCCAGCAGTGAGGGACAGGGGGTCACTGAAGCTTTCTTT. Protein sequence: CASSEGQGVTEAFF.

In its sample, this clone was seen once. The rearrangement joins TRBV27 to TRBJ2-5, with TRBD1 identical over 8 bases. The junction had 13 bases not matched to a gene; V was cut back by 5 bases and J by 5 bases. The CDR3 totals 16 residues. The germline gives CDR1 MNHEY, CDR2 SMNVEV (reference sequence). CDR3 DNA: TGTGCCAGCAGTCTTGGGGGGCTCAGGGGGCTGGAGACCCAGTACTTC. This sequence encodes CASSLGGLRGLETQYF.

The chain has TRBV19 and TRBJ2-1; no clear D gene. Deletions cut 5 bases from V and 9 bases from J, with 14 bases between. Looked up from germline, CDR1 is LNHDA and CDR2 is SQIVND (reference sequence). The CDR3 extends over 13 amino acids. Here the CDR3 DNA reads TGTGCCAGTAGTGTCCCGGTCCCCGGTGAGCAGTTCTTC. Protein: CASSVPVPGEQFF.

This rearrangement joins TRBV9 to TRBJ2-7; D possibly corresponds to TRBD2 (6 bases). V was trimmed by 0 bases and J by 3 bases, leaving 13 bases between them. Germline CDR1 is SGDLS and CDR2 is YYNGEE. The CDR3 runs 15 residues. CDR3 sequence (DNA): TGTGCCAGCAGCGTAGGGAGCGGGCCTAACTACGAGCAGTACTTC. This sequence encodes CASSVGSGPNYEQYF.

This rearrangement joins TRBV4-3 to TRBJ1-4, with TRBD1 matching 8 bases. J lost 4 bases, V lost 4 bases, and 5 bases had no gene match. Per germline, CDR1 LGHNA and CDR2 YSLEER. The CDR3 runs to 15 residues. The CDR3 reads CASSLTGAGNEKLFF. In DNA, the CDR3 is TGCGCCAGCAGCCTGACAGGGGCGGGTAATGAAAAACTGTTTTTT.